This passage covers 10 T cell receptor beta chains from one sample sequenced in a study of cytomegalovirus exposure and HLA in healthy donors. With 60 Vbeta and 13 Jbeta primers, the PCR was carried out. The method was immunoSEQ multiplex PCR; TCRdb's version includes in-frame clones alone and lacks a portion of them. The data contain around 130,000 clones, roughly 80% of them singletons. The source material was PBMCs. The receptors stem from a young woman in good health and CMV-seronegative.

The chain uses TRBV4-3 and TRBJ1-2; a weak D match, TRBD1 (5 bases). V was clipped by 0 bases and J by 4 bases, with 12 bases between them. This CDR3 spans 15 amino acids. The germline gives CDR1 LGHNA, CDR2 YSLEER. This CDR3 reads CASSQEAGLAYGYTF. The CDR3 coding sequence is TGCGCCAGCAGCCAAGAAGCAGGGCTGGCCTATGGCTACACCTTC.

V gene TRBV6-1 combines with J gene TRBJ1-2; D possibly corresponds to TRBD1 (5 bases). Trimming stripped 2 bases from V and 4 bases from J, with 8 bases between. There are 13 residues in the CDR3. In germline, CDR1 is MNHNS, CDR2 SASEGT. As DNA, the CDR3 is TGTGCCAGCAGTGAAACAGGAGCCTATGGCTACACCTTC. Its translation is CASSETGAYGYTF.

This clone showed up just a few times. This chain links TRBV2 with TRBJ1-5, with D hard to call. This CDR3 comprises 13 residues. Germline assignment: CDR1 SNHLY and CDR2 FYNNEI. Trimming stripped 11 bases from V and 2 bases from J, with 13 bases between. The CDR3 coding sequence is TGTGCCTCGGTATATGAAGGCAATCAGCCCCAGCATTTT. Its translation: CASVYEGNQPQHF.

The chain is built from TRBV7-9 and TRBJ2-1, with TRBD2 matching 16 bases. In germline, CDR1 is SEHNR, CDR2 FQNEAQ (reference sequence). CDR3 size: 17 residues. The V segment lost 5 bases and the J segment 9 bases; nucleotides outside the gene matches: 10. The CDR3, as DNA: TGTGCCAGCAGCCCCGGGACTAGCGGGAGGGTAAGAATTGAGCAGTTCTTC. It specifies CASSPGTSGRVRIEQFF.

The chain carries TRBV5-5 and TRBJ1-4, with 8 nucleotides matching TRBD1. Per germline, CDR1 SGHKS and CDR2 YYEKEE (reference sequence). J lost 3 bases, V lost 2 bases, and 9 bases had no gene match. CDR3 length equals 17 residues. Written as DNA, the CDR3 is TGTGCCAGCAGCTTAGGGGGGACAGGCACATCTAATGAAAAACTGTTTTTT. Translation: CASSLGGTGTSNEKLFF.

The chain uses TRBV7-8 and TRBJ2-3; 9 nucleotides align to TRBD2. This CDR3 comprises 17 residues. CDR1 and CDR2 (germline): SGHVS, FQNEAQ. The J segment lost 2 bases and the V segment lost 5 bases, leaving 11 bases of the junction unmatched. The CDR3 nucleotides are TGTGCCAGCAGCCGTGACTGGCTAGCGGGATTCACAGATACGCAGTATTTT. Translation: CASSRDWLAGFTDTQYF. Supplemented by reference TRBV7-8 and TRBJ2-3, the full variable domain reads GAGVSQSPRYKVAKRGQDVALRCDPISGHVSLFWYQQALGQGPEFLTYFQNEAQLDKSGLPSDRFFAERPEGSVSTLKIQRTQQEDSAVYLCASSRDWLAGFTDTQYFGPGTRLTVL.

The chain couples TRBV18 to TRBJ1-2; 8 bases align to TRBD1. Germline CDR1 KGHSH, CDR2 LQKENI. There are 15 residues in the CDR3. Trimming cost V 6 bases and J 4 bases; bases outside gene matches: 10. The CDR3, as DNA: TGTGCCAGCTCGGAGCAGGGGGCAGGAAGCTATGGCTACACCTTC. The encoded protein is CASSEQGAGSYGYTF.

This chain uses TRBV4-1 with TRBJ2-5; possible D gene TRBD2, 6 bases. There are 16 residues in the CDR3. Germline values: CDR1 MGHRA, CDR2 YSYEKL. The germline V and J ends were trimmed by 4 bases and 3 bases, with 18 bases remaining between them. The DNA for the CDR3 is TGCGCCAGCAGCCCCTCGGGGGTAGCGTCTAAAGAGACCCAGTACTTC. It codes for CASSPSGVASKETQYF.

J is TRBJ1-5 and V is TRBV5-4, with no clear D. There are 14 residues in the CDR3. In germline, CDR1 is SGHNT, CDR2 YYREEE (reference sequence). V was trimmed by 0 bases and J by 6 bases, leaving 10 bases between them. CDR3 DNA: TGTGCCAGCAGCTTGGCTGGTCCGGGTCAGCCCCAGCATTTT. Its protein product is CASSLAGPGQPQHF.

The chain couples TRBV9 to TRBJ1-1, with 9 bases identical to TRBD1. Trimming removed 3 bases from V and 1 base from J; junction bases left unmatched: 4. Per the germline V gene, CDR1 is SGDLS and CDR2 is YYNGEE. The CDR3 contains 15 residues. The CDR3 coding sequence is TGTGCCAGCAGCGCCTTGACAGGGGGGAACACTGAAGCTTTCTTT. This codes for CASSALTGGNTEAFF.